This T cell receptor beta chain came from a study of cytomegalovirus exposure and HLA in healthy donors. General observations from the study: Three of the chains that were CMV-associated were confirmed in vitro to be specific for CMV antigens.

This table comes from immunoSEQ multiplex PCR, and its TCRdb copy is limited to in-frame clones, with some not included. The table records about 180,000 clones, around nine tenths of them present only once. This CDR3 region has 15 residues. The germline V gene has CDR1 SGHRS and CDR2 YFSETQ. V lost 3 bases and J 7 bases, leaving 16 bases between the germline ends. On this clone itself: Its antigen remains unidentified.

Material for sequencing was PBMCs. The V call is TRBV5-1, the J call TRBJ1-4, with D possibly TRBD1 on 6 matching bases. This TCR was sampled from a woman aged 25 to 39 in good health and CMV-seronegative. As DNA, the CDR3 is TGCGCCAGCAGCTCCCCCGACAGGCCGGCTGAAAAACTGTTTTTT. Its protein product is CASSSPDRPAEKLFF.